This TCR beta chain was recorded in a study of cytomegalovirus exposure and HLA in healthy donors. Overall study: Assignment to the Caucasian-associated ancestry cluster applied to approximately 80% of the 300 to 500 genotyped donors.

The germline CDR1 and CDR2 sequences are MNHNS and SASEGT. This CDR3 comprises 13 residues. V lost 6 bases to trimming and J lost 4 bases, with 12 bases between them. The PCR made use of 60 Vbeta and 13 Jbeta primers. Assay: immunoSEQ multiplex PCR; the TCRdb copy retains only in-frame clones and omits some. Among 100,000 to 140,000 clones listed, roughly 80% were seen once. The sequence was collected from a man aged 25 to 40 in good health and CMV-seronegative. Sample: PBMCs. The V gene is TRBV6-1, the J gene TRBJ2-5; D is possibly TRBD1 (7 bases). CDR3 DNA: TGTGCCAGCAGACTAGCAGGGGGAGAGACCCAGTACTTC. Residues: CASRLAGGETQYF.